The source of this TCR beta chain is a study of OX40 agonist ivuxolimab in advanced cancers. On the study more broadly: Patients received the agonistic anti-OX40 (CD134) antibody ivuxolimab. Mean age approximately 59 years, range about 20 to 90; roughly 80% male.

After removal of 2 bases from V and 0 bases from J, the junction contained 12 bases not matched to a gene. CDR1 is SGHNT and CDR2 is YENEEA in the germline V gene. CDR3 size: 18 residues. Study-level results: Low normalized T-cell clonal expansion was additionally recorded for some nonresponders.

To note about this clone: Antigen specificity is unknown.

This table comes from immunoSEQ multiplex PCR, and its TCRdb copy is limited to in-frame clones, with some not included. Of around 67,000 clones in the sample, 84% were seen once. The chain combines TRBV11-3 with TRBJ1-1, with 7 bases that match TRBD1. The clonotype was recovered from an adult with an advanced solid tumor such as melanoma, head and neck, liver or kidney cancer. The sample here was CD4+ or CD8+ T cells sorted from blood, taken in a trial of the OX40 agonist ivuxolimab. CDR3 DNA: TGTGCCAGCAGCTTATTGAGTCCGCGACAGGGCATGAACACTGAAGCTTTCTTT. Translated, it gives CASSLLSPRQGMNTEAFF.